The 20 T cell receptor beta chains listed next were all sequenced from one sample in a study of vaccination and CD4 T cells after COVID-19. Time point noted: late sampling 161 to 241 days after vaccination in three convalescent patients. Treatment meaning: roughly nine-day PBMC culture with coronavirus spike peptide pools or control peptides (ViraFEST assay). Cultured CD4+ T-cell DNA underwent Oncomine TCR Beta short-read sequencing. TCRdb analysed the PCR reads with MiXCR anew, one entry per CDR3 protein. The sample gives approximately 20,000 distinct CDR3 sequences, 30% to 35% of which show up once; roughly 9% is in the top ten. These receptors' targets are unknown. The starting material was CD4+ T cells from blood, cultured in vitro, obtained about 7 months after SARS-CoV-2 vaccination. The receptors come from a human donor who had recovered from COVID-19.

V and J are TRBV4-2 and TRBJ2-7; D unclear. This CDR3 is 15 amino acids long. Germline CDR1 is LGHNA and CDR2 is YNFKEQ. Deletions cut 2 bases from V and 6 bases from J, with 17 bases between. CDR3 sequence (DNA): TGTGCCAGCAGCCAAAGGATTTCCGAAGGGTCCGAGCAGTACTTC. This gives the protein CASSQRISEGSEQYF.

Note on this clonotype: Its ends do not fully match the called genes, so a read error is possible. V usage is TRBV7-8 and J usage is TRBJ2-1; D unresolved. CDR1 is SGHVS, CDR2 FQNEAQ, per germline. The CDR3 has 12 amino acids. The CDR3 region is CASSSGYNEQLF. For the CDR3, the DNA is TGTGCCAGCAGCTCCGGTTACAATGAGCAGCTCTTC.

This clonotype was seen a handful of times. CDR3 region: CASSRQGAYNEQFF. In DNA, the CDR3 is TGTGCCAGCAGTAGACAGGGGGCCTACAATGAGCAGTTCTTC. This chain connects TRBV6-1 to TRBJ2-1; 9 nucleotides align to TRBD1. The V segment lost 5 bases and the J segment 2 bases; nucleotides outside the gene matches: 1. The CDR3 consists of 14 residues. Germline V CDR1 and CDR2: MNHNS, SASEGT.

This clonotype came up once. The CDR3 DNA is TGCGCCAGCAGCACCCTTGGGGCCAACGTCCTGACTTTC. Residues: CASSTLGANVLTF. The gene calls are TRBV4-3 and TRBJ2-6; D is unresolved. V dropped 5 bases and J dropped 3 bases, with 5 bases sitting between them. The germline gives CDR1 LGHNA, CDR2 YSLEER. The CDR3 has 13 amino acids.

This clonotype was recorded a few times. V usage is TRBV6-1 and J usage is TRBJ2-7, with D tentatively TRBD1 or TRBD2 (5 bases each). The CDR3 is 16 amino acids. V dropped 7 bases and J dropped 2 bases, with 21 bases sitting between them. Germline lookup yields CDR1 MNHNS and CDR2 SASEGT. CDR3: CASIRQNRDLAYEQYF. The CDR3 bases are TGTGCCAGCATCCGCCAGAACCGGGACCTAGCCTACGAGCAGTACTTC.

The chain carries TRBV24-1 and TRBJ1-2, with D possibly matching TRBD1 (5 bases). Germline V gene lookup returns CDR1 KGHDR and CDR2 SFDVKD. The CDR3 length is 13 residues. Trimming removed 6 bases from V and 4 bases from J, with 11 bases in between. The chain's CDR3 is CATSNQGGYGYTF. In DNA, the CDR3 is TGTGCCACCAGTAATCAGGGCGGCTATGGCTACACCTTC.

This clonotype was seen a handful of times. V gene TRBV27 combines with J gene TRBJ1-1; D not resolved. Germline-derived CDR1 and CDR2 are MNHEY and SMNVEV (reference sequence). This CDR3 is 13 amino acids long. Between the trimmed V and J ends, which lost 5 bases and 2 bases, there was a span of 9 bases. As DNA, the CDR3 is TGTGCCAGCAGTCCCCGATCCAACACTGAAGCTTTCTTT. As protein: CASSPRSNTEAFF.

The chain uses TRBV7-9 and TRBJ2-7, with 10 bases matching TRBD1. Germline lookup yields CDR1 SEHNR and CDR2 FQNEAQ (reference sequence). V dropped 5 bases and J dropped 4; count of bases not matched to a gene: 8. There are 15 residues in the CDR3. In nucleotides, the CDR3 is TGTGCCAGCAGCCGAAGACAGGGGGCGGAATACGAGCAGTACTTC. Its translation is CASSRRQGAEYEQYF. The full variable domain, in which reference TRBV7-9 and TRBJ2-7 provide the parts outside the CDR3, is DTGVSQNPRHKITKRGQNVTFRCDPISEHNRLYWYRQTLGQGPEFLTYFQNEAQLEKSRLLSDRFSAERPKGSFSTLEIQRTEQGDSAMYLCASSRRQGAEYEQYFGPGTRLTVT.

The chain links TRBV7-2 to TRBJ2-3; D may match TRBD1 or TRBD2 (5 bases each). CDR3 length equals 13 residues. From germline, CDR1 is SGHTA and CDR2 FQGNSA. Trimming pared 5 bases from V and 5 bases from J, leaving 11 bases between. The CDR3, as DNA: TGTGCCAGCAGCCTGAGGGGTAAAGATACGCAGTATTTT. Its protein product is CASSLRGKDTQYF.

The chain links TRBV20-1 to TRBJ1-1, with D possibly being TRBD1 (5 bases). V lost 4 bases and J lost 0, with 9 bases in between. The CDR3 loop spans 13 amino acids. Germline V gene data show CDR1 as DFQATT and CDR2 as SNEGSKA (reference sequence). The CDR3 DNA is TGCAGTGCTAAGAGACAGCTGAACACTGAAGCTTTCTTT. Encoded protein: CSAKRQLNTEAFF.

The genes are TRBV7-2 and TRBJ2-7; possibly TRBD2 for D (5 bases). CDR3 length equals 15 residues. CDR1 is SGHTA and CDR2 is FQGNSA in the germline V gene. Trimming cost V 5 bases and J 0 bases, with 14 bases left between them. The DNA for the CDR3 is TGTGCCAGCAGCGAACGGACTGGGAGCTCCTACGAGCAGTACTTC. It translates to CASSERTGSSYEQYF.

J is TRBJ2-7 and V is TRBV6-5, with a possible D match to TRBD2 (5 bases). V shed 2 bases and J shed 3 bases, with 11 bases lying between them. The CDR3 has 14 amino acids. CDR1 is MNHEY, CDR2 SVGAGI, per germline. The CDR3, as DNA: TGTGCCAGCAGTTACGGTAGCGAGAGCTACGAGCAGTACTTC. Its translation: CASSYGSESYEQYF.

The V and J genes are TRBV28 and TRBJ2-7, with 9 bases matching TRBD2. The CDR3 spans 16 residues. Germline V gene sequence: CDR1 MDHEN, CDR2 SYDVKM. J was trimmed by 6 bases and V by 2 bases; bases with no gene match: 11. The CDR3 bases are TGTGCCAGCAGTTTAGGGGGTCCGGGACTAGCTTCCGAGCAGTACTTC. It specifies CASSLGGPGLASEQYF.

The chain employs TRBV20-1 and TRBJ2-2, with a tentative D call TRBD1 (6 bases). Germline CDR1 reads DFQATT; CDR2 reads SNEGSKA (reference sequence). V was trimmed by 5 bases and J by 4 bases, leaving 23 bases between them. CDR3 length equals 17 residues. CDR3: CSAPPPSGHPLTGELFF. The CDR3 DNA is TGCAGTGCTCCCCCCCCCTCGGGACACCCTCTCACCGGGGAGCTGTTTTTT.

The CDR3 here is CASSSQGLAGVEIHEQYF. Written as DNA, the CDR3 is TGTGCCAGCAGCTCACAGGGACTAGCGGGAGTTGAGATCCACGAGCAGTACTTC. V and J are TRBV11-1 and TRBJ2-7, with 14 bases that match TRBD2. V was clipped by 4 bases and J by 5 bases; unmatched bases: 13. This CDR3 region has 18 residues. The V gene's germline CDR1 is SGHAT and CDR2 FQDESV (reference sequence).

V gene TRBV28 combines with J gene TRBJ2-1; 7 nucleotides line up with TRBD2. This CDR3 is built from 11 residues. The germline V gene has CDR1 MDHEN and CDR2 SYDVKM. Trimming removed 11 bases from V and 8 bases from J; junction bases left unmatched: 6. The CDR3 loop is CALSSGYEQFF. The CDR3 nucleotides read TGTGCCTTGTCTAGCGGTTATGAGCAGTTCTTC.

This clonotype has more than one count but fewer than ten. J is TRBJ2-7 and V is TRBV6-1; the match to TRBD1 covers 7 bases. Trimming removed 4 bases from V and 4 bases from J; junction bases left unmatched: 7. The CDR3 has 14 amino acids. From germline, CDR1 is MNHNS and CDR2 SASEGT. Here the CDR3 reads CASSGTGILYEQYF. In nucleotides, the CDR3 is TGTGCCAGCAGTGGGACAGGAATCCTATACGAGCAGTACTTC.

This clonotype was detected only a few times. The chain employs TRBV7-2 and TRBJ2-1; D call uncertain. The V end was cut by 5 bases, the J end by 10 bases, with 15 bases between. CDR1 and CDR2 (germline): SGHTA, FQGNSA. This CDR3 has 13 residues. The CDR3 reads CASSTHSVQEQFF. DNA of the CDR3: TGTGCCAGCAGCACCCACTCGGTTCAGGAGCAGTTCTTC.

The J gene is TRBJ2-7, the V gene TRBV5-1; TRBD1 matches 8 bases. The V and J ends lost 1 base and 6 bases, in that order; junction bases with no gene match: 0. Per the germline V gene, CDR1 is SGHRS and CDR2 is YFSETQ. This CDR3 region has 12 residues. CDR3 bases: TGCGCCAGCAGCTTGACAGGGGGCGAGCAGTACTTC. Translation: CASSLTGGEQYF.

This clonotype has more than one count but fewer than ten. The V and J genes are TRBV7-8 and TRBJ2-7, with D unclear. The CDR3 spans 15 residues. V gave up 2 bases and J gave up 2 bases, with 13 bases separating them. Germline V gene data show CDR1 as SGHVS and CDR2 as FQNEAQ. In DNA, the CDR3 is TGTGCCAGCAGCTTACGGCGAGATGCCCCCTACGAGCAGTACTTC. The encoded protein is CASSLRRDAPYEQYF.